Below, 17 T cell receptor beta chains from the same sample are listed, as sequenced in a study of blood T cell repertoires in COVID-19. Method: immunoSEQ multiplex PCR; TCRdb's copy keeps in-frame clones and lacks some. Among roughly 100,000 clones listed, roughly 92% were seen once. Sequenced input: peripheral blood. The receptors stem from a woman aged 45-59 years with COVID-19, enrolled during active disease.

V and J are TRBV7-9 and TRBJ2-1; TRBD2 might be the D (5 bases). Trimming took 1 base from V and 6 from J, leaving 7 bases between them. Germline V lookup: CDR1 SEHNR, CDR2 FQNEAQ (reference sequence). The CDR3 loop spans 13 amino acids. CDR3 in amino acids: CASSLDEGNEQFF. The CDR3, as DNA: TGTGCCAGCAGCTTAGACGAGGGCAATGAGCAGTTCTTC.

V is TRBV5-1 and J is TRBJ2-5; 8 nucleotides align to TRBD2. CDR1 is SGHRS and CDR2 is YFSETQ in the germline V gene. Trimming removed 0 bases from V and 5 bases from J; junction bases left unmatched: 9. This CDR3 is built from 16 residues. The CDR3 DNA is TGCGCCAGCAGCTTGGGATATAGCGGGGTGAAGGAGACCCAGTACTTC. Its protein product is CASSLGYSGVKETQYF.

V is TRBV6-5 and J is TRBJ1-1; D gene uncertain. The CDR3 is 12 amino acids. Trimming removed 4 bases from V and 4 bases from J, with 7 bases in between. Germline-derived CDR1 and CDR2 are MNHEY and SVGAGI. CDR3 sequence reads: CASSSTGTEAFF. CDR3 coding DNA: TGTGCCAGCAGTTCTACGGGCACTGAAGCTTTCTTT.

The V call is TRBV11-3, the J call TRBJ1-1, with TRBD1 matching 10 bases. The germline V gene has CDR1 SGHNT and CDR2 YENEEA. The CDR3 has 16 residues. V lost 5 bases, J lost 1 base, and 7 bases stayed unmatched. CDR3 region: CASSPRQGARNTEAFF. As DNA, the CDR3 is TGTGCCAGCAGCCCGAGACAGGGGGCGAGGAACACTGAAGCTTTCTTT.

CDR3 in amino acids: CASSRGGQSNQPQHF. The CDR3 DNA sequence: TGTGCCAGTAGCCGTGGGGGACAAAGCAATCAGCCCCAGCATTTT. V and J are TRBV19 and TRBJ1-5, with a possible D match to TRBD1 (6 bases). V was trimmed by 6 bases and J by 1 base, leaving 13 bases between them. Germline V gene data show CDR1 as LNHDA and CDR2 as SQIVND (reference sequence). The CDR3 totals 15 residues.

The chain couples TRBV6-5 to TRBJ2-1, with TRBD2 matching over 12 bases. Trimming cost V 5 bases and J 7 bases; bases outside gene matches: 6. Per germline, CDR1 MNHEY and CDR2 SVGAGI. The CDR3 has 15 residues. In DNA, the CDR3 is TGTGCCAGCAGTCTACTAGCGGGGGGAAAGAATGAGCAGTTCTTC. Residues: CASSLLAGGKNEQFF.

The chain joins TRBV19 to TRBJ1-5; no definite D call. CDR1 and CDR2 (germline): LNHDA, SQIVND (reference sequence). This CDR3 contains 15 residues. Trimming pared 6 bases from V and 0 bases from J, leaving 12 bases between. For the CDR3, the DNA is TGTGCCAGTAGACGGGATCAATATAGCAATCAGCCCCAGCATTTT. Amino acid sequence: CASRRDQYSNQPQHF.

The J gene is TRBJ1-6, the V gene TRBV5-1; possibly TRBD1 for D (5 bases). V dropped 1 base and J dropped 7 bases, with 12 bases sitting between them. This CDR3 has 15 amino acids. Germline CDR1 and CDR2: SGHRS and YFSETQ. CDR3 sequence reads: CASSLIDSENSPLHF. For the CDR3, the DNA is TGCGCCAGCAGCTTGATCGACAGCGAGAATTCACCCCTCCACTTT. The complete variable domain, with remaining parts taken from reference TRBV5-1 and TRBJ1-6, reads KAGVTQTPRYLIKTRGQQVTLSCSPISGHRSVSWYQQTPGQGLQFLFEYFSETQRNKGNFPGRFSGRQFSNSRSEMNVSTLELGDSALYLCASSLIDSENSPLHFGNGTRLTVT.

The chain links TRBV19 to TRBJ2-2, with D possibly matching TRBD1 (5 bases). This CDR3 is built from 14 residues. From germline, CDR1 is LNHDA and CDR2 SQIVND (reference sequence). The V and J ends lost 3 bases and 9 bases respectively, with 14 bases between them. Here the CDR3 DNA reads TGTGCCAGTAGTATGGTAACAGGAAGCAGGGAGCTGTTTTTT. It encodes CASSMVTGSRELFF.

This chain links TRBV6-6 with TRBJ1-2, with TRBD1 as a possible D gene (5 bases). Deletions cut 8 bases from V and 8 bases from J, with 12 bases between. The germline CDR1 and CDR2 sequences are MNHNY and SVGAGI (reference sequence). This CDR3 is built from 11 residues. In DNA, the CDR3 is TGTGCCAGCGCCCCTGGGGGGGGCTACACCTTC. Encoded protein: CASAPGGGYTF.

The chain is built from TRBV20-1 and TRBJ1-1, with D unclear. Germline V gives CDR1 DFQATT, CDR2 SNEGSKA (reference sequence). The CDR3 length is 10 residues. The V gene lost 1 base and the J gene lost 11 bases, with 8 bases spanning the gap. CDR3 sequence: CSARVKEAFF. CDR3 DNA sequence: TGCAGTGCTAGAGTGAAGGAGGCTTTCTTT.

The chain couples TRBV6-5 to TRBJ1-2; possibly TRBD1 for D (5 bases). Trimming took off 7 bases at V and 4 bases at J, with 10 bases between the two ends. The CDR3 is made up of 12 amino acids. Germline V CDR1 and CDR2: MNHEY, SVGAGI. This CDR3 is CASTSGFYGYTF. The CDR3 nucleotides read TGTGCCAGCACCTCAGGGTTCTATGGCTACACCTTC.

V gene TRBV10-3 combines with J gene TRBJ2-7, with 13 bases fitting TRBD2. After removal of 2 bases from V and 3 bases from J, the junction contained 4 bases not matched to a gene. The CDR3 loop spans 16 amino acids. Germline loops: CDR1 ENHRY, CDR2 SYGVKD. CDR3 coding DNA: TGTGCCATCAGTGAGCCAGGACTAGCGGGGGTCTACGAGCAGTACTTC. As protein: CAISEPGLAGVYEQYF.

The J gene is TRBJ1-2, the V gene TRBV7-9; no definite D call. V dropped 2 bases and J dropped 8 bases, with 12 bases sitting between them. CDR3 size: 13 residues. CDR1 is SEHNR and CDR2 is FQNEAQ in the germline V gene (reference sequence). The CDR3 spells CASSLLAGGGYTF. In DNA form, the CDR3 reads TGTGCCAGCAGCTTACTGGCGGGAGGGGGCTACACCTTC.

The chain couples TRBV19 to TRBJ1-4, with 10 bases identical to TRBD1. V was pared by 4 bases and J by 5 bases, with 10 bases of the junction left unmatched. Germline V lookup: CDR1 LNHDA, CDR2 SQIVND (reference sequence). CDR3 size: 17 residues. The DNA for the CDR3 is TGTGCCAGTAGTAATCGGGACAGGGGCGCCGAGAATGAAAAACTGTTTTTT. This encodes CASSNRDRGAENEKLFF.

The chain couples TRBV28 to TRBJ2-1; maybe TRBD2 (6 bases). Germline CDR1 is MDHEN and CDR2 is SYDVKM. This CDR3 has 13 amino acids. Trimming took 5 bases from V and 4 from J, leaving 9 bases between them. The CDR3 here is CASSGGVYNEQFF. The CDR3 DNA reads TGTGCCAGCAGTGGAGGGGTTTACAATGAGCAGTTCTTC.

This clone was seen just once. The V and J genes are TRBV6-5 and TRBJ2-1; 7 positions agree with TRBD2. The CDR3 is made up of 14 amino acids. V was pared by 9 bases and J by 8 bases, with 13 bases of the junction left unmatched. In germline, CDR1 is MNHEY, CDR2 SVGAGI. CDR3 amino acids: CASAGEGWYDEQFF. DNA for the CDR3: TGTGCCAGTGCCGGGGAGGGATGGTACGATGAGCAGTTCTTC.